The 28 T cell receptor beta chains presented below share a single source sample, sequenced in a study of long-term antiretroviral therapy in people with HIV. With survey level as its setting, the immunoSEQ assay was v3.0. Sequencing used immunoSEQ multiplex PCR; TCRdb keeps in-frame clones, though not all of them. The sample holds some 20,000 clones, approximately 78% seen once. Sequenced material: unsorted PBMCs, taken at the start of antiretroviral therapy, before treatment. These receptors all stem from a middle-aged woman with HIV.

This clone has only a few counts. J is TRBJ2-3 and V is TRBV5-1; 7 bases line up with TRBD1. The J segment lost 2 bases and the V segment lost 4 bases, leaving 7 bases of the junction unmatched. The CDR3 length is 15 residues. Germline lookup yields CDR1 SGHRS and CDR2 YFSETQ. The CDR3, as DNA: TGCGCCAGCAGCCCTCGGGACAGCCCCACAGATACGCAGTATTTT. Its protein is CASSPRDSPTDTQYF.

V and J are TRBV9 and TRBJ1-1, with no clear D. V was trimmed by 1 base and J by 0 bases, leaving 7 bases between them. The CDR3 spans 14 residues. Germline-derived CDR1 and CDR2 are SGDLS and YYNGEE. CDR3 protein: CASSVSNLNTEAFF. In DNA, the CDR3 is TGTGCCAGCAGCGTATCAAATTTGAACACTGAAGCTTTCTTT.

The V and J genes are TRBV4-3 and TRBJ2-7; D ambiguous. The CDR3 is made up of 15 amino acids. The V end lost 0 bases, the J end lost 3 bases, and 12 bases lay between the germline ends. Germline V gene data show CDR1 as LGHNA and CDR2 as YSLEER. The CDR3 here is CASSQDLRNYYEQYF. The DNA of the CDR3 is TGCGCCAGCAGCCAAGATCTCCGAAACTACTACGAGCAGTACTTC.

The chain carries TRBV5-1 and TRBJ1-1; D is unresolved. The V end was cut by 3 bases, the J end by 0 bases, with 12 bases between. Per the germline V gene, CDR1 is SGHRS and CDR2 is YFSETQ. This CDR3 has 15 amino acids. CDR3 amino acids: CASSYLESLNTEAFF. Written as DNA, the CDR3 is TGCGCCAGCAGCTACCTAGAGAGTTTGAACACTGAAGCTTTCTTT.

The chain recombines TRBV5-6 with TRBJ1-5; tentatively, D is TRBD1 (5 bases). This CDR3 has 15 amino acids. Trimming stripped 3 bases from V and 5 bases from J, with 15 bases between. Germline values: CDR1 SGHDT, CDR2 YYEEEE. Written as DNA, the CDR3 is TGTGCCAGCAGCTATTCGGGACTGGACTATCAGCCCCAGCATTTT. The encoded protein is CASSYSGLDYQPQHF.

The CDR3 loop is CASSPRGAGFNEQFF. The CDR3 DNA follows: TGTGCCAGCAGCCCGAGGGGGGCGGGGTTCAATGAGCAGTTCTTC. The chain combines TRBV11-3 with TRBJ2-1; D tentatively reads TRBD1 or TRBD2 (6 bases each). Looked up from germline, CDR1 is SGHNT and CDR2 is YENEEA. Trimming took 5 bases from V and 6 from J, leaving 17 bases between them. The CDR3 has 15 amino acids.

The rearrangement links TRBV4-1 to TRBJ2-7; D possibly corresponds to TRBD2 (5 bases). V lost 3 bases, J lost 6 bases, and 15 bases lay in between. The CDR3 has 14 amino acids. Germline V lookup: CDR1 MGHRA, CDR2 YSYEKL. CDR3 sequence: CASSQDTSLGEQYF. The CDR3 DNA reads as TGCGCCAGCAGCCAGGATACTAGTCTCGGCGAGCAGTACTTC.

This clone was observed once. The rearrangement uses TRBV10-1 and TRBJ1-6; tentative D call: TRBD1 (5 bases). Germline CDR1 is WNHNN and CDR2 is SYGVQD (reference sequence). This CDR3 comprises 10 residues. The V end lost 11 bases, the J end lost 14 bases, and 13 bases lay between the germline ends. The CDR3, as DNA: TGCGCCCCCGGGGGGGGGTCCCTCCACTTT. Amino acids: CAPGGGSLHF.

The chain uses TRBV10-3 and TRBJ2-3; D may correspond to TRBD1 or TRBD2 (5 bases each). The CDR3 contains 12 residues. Germline loops: CDR1 ENHRY, CDR2 SYGVKD. Between the trimmed V and J ends, which lost 6 bases and 1 base, there was a span of 5 bases. In DNA, the CDR3 is TGTGCCATCAGGGGGGGCACAGATACGCAGTATTTT. Its translation is CAIRGGTDTQYF.

The genes are TRBV7-8 and TRBJ1-2; a possible D gene is TRBD1 (5 bases). V was pared by 4 bases and J by 6 bases, with 21 bases between. This CDR3 spans 16 amino acids. CDR1 and CDR2 from the germline V gene are SGHVS and FQNEAQ. The CDR3 coding sequence is TGTGCCAGCAGCTCTTCAGGCAGGGTCCAGGGACATGGCTACACCTTC. Translated, it gives CASSSSGRVQGHGYTF.

V usage is TRBV4-1 and J usage is TRBJ1-2; 9 bases fit TRBD1. Germline V gene lookup returns CDR1 MGHRA and CDR2 YSYEKL. J lost 3 bases, V lost 1 base, and 6 bases had no gene match. The CDR3 sequence is 16 residues long. CDR3 nucleotides: TGCGCCAGCAGCCAAGGGGGACAGGGTATTCACTATGGCTACACCTTC. Translated, it gives CASSQGGQGIHYGYTF.

The chain recombines TRBV19 with TRBJ1-1; possible D gene TRBD1, 5 bases. CDR1 and CDR2 from the germline V gene are LNHDA and SQIVND (reference sequence). This CDR3 comprises 14 residues. Between the trimmed V and J ends, which lost 3 bases and 4 bases, there was a span of 12 bases. The CDR3 here is CASSIGQGGTEAFF. CDR3 bases: TGTGCCAGTAGTATTGGGCAGGGAGGCACTGAAGCTTTCTTT.

This sequence joins TRBV30 and TRBJ1-5, with 10 positions matching TRBD1. CDR1 and CDR2 (germline): GTSNPN, SVGIG (reference sequence). The CDR3 has 13 residues. J gave up 2 bases and V 5 bases, and 0 bases lay outside the gene matches. Written as DNA, the CDR3 is TGTGCCTGGGGGACAGGGGGCAATCAGCCCCAGCATTTT. This sequence encodes CAWGTGGNQPQHF.

The rearrangement joins TRBV2 to TRBJ2-5; 7 bases agree with TRBD1. This CDR3 region has 13 residues. Germline values: CDR1 SNHLY, CDR2 FYNNEI. The V gene end was trimmed by 5 bases and the J gene end by 5 bases; junction bases not matched to a gene: 5. CDR3: CASSIDRVETQYF. The CDR3, as DNA: TGTGCCAGCAGTATAGACAGGGTCGAGACCCAGTACTTC.

A single count supports this clone. The chain couples TRBV7-3 to TRBJ2-1; 8 bases agree with TRBD2. Germline V gives CDR1 SGHTA, CDR2 FQGTGA. The CDR3 is 14 residues long. The trim removed 2 bases at V and 7 bases at J, leaving 4 bases unmatched. The CDR3 nucleotides read TGTGCCAGCAGCTTACTCGGGGGGGCAAATGAGCAGTTCTTC. Amino acid sequence: CASSLLGGANEQFF.

The V call is TRBV9, the J call TRBJ1-4; 9 bases align to TRBD1. V was pared by 4 bases and J by 7 bases, with 8 bases of the junction left unmatched. Germline CDR1 reads SGDLS; CDR2 reads YYNGEE. The CDR3 runs to 15 residues. The CDR3 DNA reads as TGTGCCAGCAGCCACGTCGGGGACAGGGTTGAAAAACTGTTTTTT. Translation: CASSHVGDRVEKLFF. Filled out from reference TRBV9 and TRBJ1-4, the complete variable domain reads DSGVTQTPKHLITATGQRVTLRCSPRSGDLSVYWYQQSLDQGLQFLIQYYNGEERAKGNILERFSAQQFPDLHSELNLSSLELGDSALYFCASSHVGDRVEKLFFGSGTQLSVL.

The chain has TRBV5-6 and TRBJ2-2; 8 bases fit TRBD1. Looked up from germline, CDR1 is SGHDT and CDR2 is YYEEEE. The CDR3 extends over 18 amino acids. The J segment lost 6 bases and the V segment lost 1 base, leaving 14 bases of the junction unmatched. In DNA, the CDR3 is TGTGCCAGCAGCTTGTGGGAGTACCAGGGGGCGATAGCCGGGGAGCTGTTTTTT. It encodes CASSLWEYQGAIAGELFF.

The chain joins TRBV5-6 to TRBJ1-1, with TRBD1 matching 9 bases. This CDR3 region has 15 residues. Per germline, CDR1 SGHDT and CDR2 YYEEEE. With V trimmed by 4 bases and J by 3 bases, 7 bases remained unmatched. For the CDR3, the DNA is TGTGCCAGCAGCGTAGGACAGGGGAGGTACACTGAAGCTTTCTTT. Translated, it gives CASSVGQGRYTEAFF.

The chain carries TRBV6-5 and TRBJ1-2; D ambiguous. The CDR3 length is 13 residues. CDR1 and CDR2 (germline): MNHEY, SVGAGI. Trimming cost V 0 bases and J 4 bases, with 6 bases left between them. The CDR3 sequence: CASSYSALYGYTF. The CDR3 nucleotides are TGTGCCAGCAGTTACTCAGCGCTCTATGGCTACACCTTC.

The gene calls are TRBV19 and TRBJ2-7, with D tentatively TRBD1 (5 bases). V was clipped by 4 bases and J by 0 bases, with 10 bases between them. This CDR3 region has 14 residues. Germline V gene lookup returns CDR1 LNHDA and CDR2 SQIVND (reference sequence). The CDR3 loop reads CASSTDSSSYEQYF. The CDR3 nucleotides are TGTGCCAGTAGTACCGACAGCAGCTCCTACGAGCAGTACTTC.

Comments on this clone: This sample includes further DNA sequences coding for the same CDR3. The chain couples TRBV9 to TRBJ1-1, with D maybe TRBD1 (6 bases). The CDR3 is 14 residues long. The V gene's germline CDR1 is SGDLS and CDR2 YYNGEE. The germline V and J ends were trimmed by 0 bases and 3 bases, with 9 bases remaining between them. The CDR3 DNA reads as TGTGCCAGCAGCGTAGGCGGGGGCCACACTGAAGCTTTCTTT. Translating gives CASSVGGGHTEAFF.

The gene calls are TRBV5-1 and TRBJ1-2, with D possibly being TRBD1 (6 bases). Per germline, CDR1 SGHRS and CDR2 YFSETQ. This CDR3 is 15 amino acids long. The V end lost 4 bases, the J end lost 8 bases, and 21 bases lay between the germline ends. CDR3 loop: CASSADRSGWGGYTF. In nucleotides, the CDR3 is TGCGCCAGCAGCGCCGACAGGTCCGGTTGGGGGGGCTACACCTTC.

V usage is TRBV23-1 and J usage is TRBJ1-5; D uncertain. TRBV23-1 qualifies as an ORF whose function is uncertain. Trimming took 0 bases from V and 3 from J, leaving 9 bases between them. The CDR3 extends over 15 amino acids. The CDR3 sequence is CASSQSPEHNQPQHF. CDR3 nucleotides: TGCGCCAGCAGTCAATCCCCGGAGCACAATCAGCCCCAGCATTTT.

J is TRBJ1-5 and V is TRBV7-8; tentative D call: TRBD1 (6 bases). The CDR3 contains 15 residues. Germline loops: CDR1 SGHVS, CDR2 FQNEAQ. Trimming took off 8 bases at V and 0 bases at J, with 14 bases between the two ends. In DNA form, the CDR3 reads TGTGCCAGCTCCAAGACAGGAGATAGCAATCAGCCCCAGCATTTT. Protein sequence: CASSKTGDSNQPQHF.

This clone was found a few times. The rearrangement joins TRBV19 to TRBJ1-2; a weak D match, TRBD1 (5 bases). The CDR3 totals 13 residues. Trimming pared 7 bases from V and 6 bases from J, leaving 15 bases between. Per the germline V gene, CDR1 is LNHDA and CDR2 is SQIVND (reference sequence). The CDR3 coding sequence is TGTGCCAGTACCGGAAACAGGTCCCATGGCTACACCTTC. This translates into CASTGNRSHGYTF.

The chain has TRBV9 and TRBJ2-3, with 11 bases that match TRBD2. CDR3 size: 16 residues. Germline V gene sequence: CDR1 SGDLS, CDR2 YYNGEE. Unmatched junction bases numbered 6, after V lost 4 bases and J lost 2 bases. CDR3 region: CASSFSGGAVTDTQYF. The CDR3 nucleotides are TGTGCCAGCAGCTTTAGCGGGGGGGCCGTCACAGATACGCAGTATTTT.

V usage is TRBV28 and J usage is TRBJ2-3, with 7 bases that match TRBD1. The CDR3 extends over 14 amino acids. CDR1 is MDHEN and CDR2 is SYDVKM in the germline V gene. V lost 6 bases, J lost 5 bases, and 8 bases stayed unmatched. The CDR3 DNA is TGTGCCAGCAGCATGACAGGGTCCGTAGATACGCAGTATTTT. Translation: CASSMTGSVDTQYF.

This clone was seen only a few times. This chain joins TRBV4-3 and TRBJ2-7; no definite D call. Germline CDR1 LGHNA, CDR2 YSLEER. The CDR3 contains 14 residues. V was pared by 0 bases and J by 4 bases, with 10 bases between. In DNA form, the CDR3 reads TGCGCCAGCAGCCAAGAGCGCAAGCAGTACGAGCAGTACTTC. It specifies CASSQERKQYEQYF.